Shown below are 32 T cell receptor beta chains from a single sample sequenced in a study of radiotherapy plus CTLA-4 blockade in lung cancer. Assay: immunoSEQ multiplex PCR; the TCRdb copy retains only in-frame clones and omits some. The sample carries fewer than 100,000 clones, under 90% recorded once. The sample here was peripheral blood, taken from a patient treated with radiotherapy plus ipilimumab. These receptors came from a human donor with non-small cell lung cancer who had stable disease on radiotherapy plus ipilimumab.

The chain employs TRBV7-8 and TRBJ2-3; 9 bases fit TRBD2. The germline V gene has CDR1 SGHVS and CDR2 FQNEAQ. V dropped 1 base and J dropped 2; count of bases not matched to a gene: 4. The CDR3 loop spans 16 amino acids. The CDR3 DNA reads TGTGCCAGCAGCTTAGGACTAGCGGTTAACACAGATACGCAGTATTTT. It is translated as CASSLGLAVNTDTQYF.

For the CDR3, the DNA is TGTGCCAGCAGTTCTCCATCCGCGTGGGGCGGCCCGGCGGAACTTCCCAGCTCTGGAAACACCATATATTTT. This encodes CASSSPSAWGGPAELPSSGNTIYF. The chain couples TRBV28 to TRBJ1-3, with a tentative D call TRBD1 (5 bases). Between the trimmed V and J ends, which lost 4 bases and 0 bases, there was a span of 37 bases. This CDR3 region has 24 residues. CDR1 MDHEN and CDR2 SYDVKM come from the germline V gene.

The J gene is TRBJ2-5, the V gene TRBV7-8; 7 bases match TRBD1. The trim removed 5 bases at V and 2 bases at J, leaving 5 bases unmatched. Germline V gene data show CDR1 as SGHVS and CDR2 as FQNEAQ. There are 14 residues in the CDR3. The CDR3 reads CASSPRTGQETQYF. Written as DNA, the CDR3 is TGTGCCAGCAGCCCCAGGACAGGTCAAGAGACCCAGTACTTC.

The chain joins TRBV7-3 to TRBJ2-1, with a weak D call TRBD2 (5 bases). Germline V gives CDR1 SGHTA, CDR2 FQGTGA. Trimming left V 0 bases short and J 7 bases short, with 16 bases between. CDR3 size: 16 residues. The CDR3 protein is CASSLTSGPGLNEQFF. The CDR3 coding sequence is TGTGCCAGCAGCTTAACAAGTGGGCCGGGGTTGAATGAGCAGTTCTTC.

J is TRBJ1-3 and V is TRBV30; D ambiguous. V lost 4 bases to trimming and J lost 2 bases, with 9 bases between them. CDR1 and CDR2 from the germline V gene are GTSNPN and SVGIG (reference sequence). This CDR3 region has 13 residues. CDR3 DNA sequence: TGTGCCTGGATAACAGAAACTGGAAACACCATATATTTT. Its translation: CAWITETGNTIYF.

This clone has more than one count but fewer than ten. The chain couples TRBV19 to TRBJ2-1; 11 bases map to TRBD2. This CDR3 has 15 residues. Germline trimming cut 3 bases from V and 2 bases from J; bases unmatched to any gene: 0. The V gene's germline CDR1 is LNHDA and CDR2 SQIVND (reference sequence). The CDR3 DNA follows: TGTGCCAGTAGTATTAGCGGGAGGGCCTACAATGAGCAGTTCTTC. Translated: CASSISGRAYNEQFF.

The DNA of the CDR3 is TGTGCCATCAGGGAAGACTGGCCTAACAATGAGCAGTTCTTC. Protein product: CAIREDWPNNEQFF. The chain uses TRBV10-3 and TRBJ2-1, with no clear D. Germline V gene data show CDR1 as ENHRY and CDR2 as SYGVKD. V was cut by 6 bases and J by 5 bases, with 14 bases left in between. The CDR3 loop spans 14 amino acids.

This clone was counted once. The sample carries other DNA sequences with the same CDR3. This rearrangement joins TRBV5-4 to TRBJ2-3, with a possible D match to TRBD2 (6 bases). V lost 2 bases and J 2 bases, leaving 12 bases between the germline ends. This CDR3 has 15 amino acids. In germline, CDR1 is SGHNT, CDR2 YYREEE (reference sequence). This chain's CDR3 is CASSLGAGLTDTQYF. DNA of the CDR3: TGTGCCAGCAGCTTAGGGGCGGGACTCACAGATACGCAGTATTTT.

This chain joins TRBV9 and TRBJ2-2; 8 bases are a match to TRBD2. CDR1 and CDR2 (germline): SGDLS, YYNGEE. Trimming removed 3 bases from V and 4 bases from J; junction bases left unmatched: 8. The CDR3 is 16 amino acids. CDR3 loop: CASSGSGRPVTGELFF. The CDR3 coding sequence is TGTGCCAGCAGCGGGAGCGGGAGACCGGTCACCGGGGAGCTGTTTTTT.

The chain carries TRBV4-1 and TRBJ1-2, with TRBD1 matching 7 bases. V trimming: 5 bases; J trimming: 4 bases; junction bases outside the gene matches: 7. The length of the CDR3 is 14 residues. CDR1 MGHRA and CDR2 YSYEKL come from the germline V gene. CDR3 in amino acids: CASSASGGTYGYTF. CDR3 nucleotide sequence: TGCGCCAGCAGCGCATCAGGGGGAACCTATGGCTACACCTTC.

The chain carries TRBV19 and TRBJ1-4; TRBD1 might be the D (5 bases). The CDR3 spans 14 residues. From germline, CDR1 is LNHDA and CDR2 SQIVND (reference sequence). V gave up 4 bases and J gave up 8 bases, with 14 bases separating them. The CDR3 bases are TGTGCCAGTAGTAACCCCCGGGGGGAGGAAAAACTGTTTTTT. Amino acids: CASSNPRGEEKLFF. The full variable domain, with the rest looked up from reference TRBV19 and TRBJ1-4, is DGGITQSPKYLFRKEGQNVTLSCEQNLNHDAMYWYRQDPGQGLRLIYYSQIVNDFQKGDIAEGYSVSREKKESFPLTVTSAQKNPTAFYLCASSNPRGEEKLFFGSGTQLSVL.

Worth noting for this clone: The sample holds other DNA sequences that translate to the same CDR3. The V call is TRBV20-1, the J call TRBJ1-1; no firm D call. The CDR3 runs 11 residues. V was trimmed by 1 base and J by 5 bases, leaving 5 bases between them. CDR1 DFQATT and CDR2 SNEGSKA come from the germline V gene (reference sequence). The CDR3 loop reads CSARGDTEAFF. CDR3 nucleotide sequence: TGCAGTGCTAGAGGGGATACTGAAGCTTTCTTT.

The rearrangement joins TRBV27 to TRBJ2-1; 12 bases agree with TRBD2. The trim removed 5 bases at V and 7 bases at J, leaving 6 bases unmatched. This CDR3 has 15 amino acids. In germline, CDR1 is MNHEY, CDR2 SMNVEV (reference sequence). For the CDR3, the DNA is TGTGCCAGCAGTCTAGCGGGAGGGCCGGTAAATGAGCAGTTCTTC. This translates into CASSLAGGPVNEQFF.

This chain uses TRBV2 with TRBJ2-1, with TRBD2 matching over 16 bases. The germline V gene encodes CDR1 SNHLY and CDR2 FYNNEI. The CDR3 contains 16 residues. Trimming at V came to 7 bases and at J to 4 bases, leaving 4 bases not matched to a gene. The CDR3: CASIGTSGRGYNEQFF. As DNA, the CDR3 is TGTGCCAGCATCGGGACTAGCGGGAGGGGTTACAATGAGCAGTTCTTC.

The J gene is TRBJ2-1, the V gene TRBV7-9, with 9 bases aligning to TRBD2. V trimming: 3 bases; J trimming: 5 bases; junction bases outside the gene matches: 2. In germline, CDR1 is SEHNR, CDR2 FQNEAQ (reference sequence). The CDR3 has 14 residues. This CDR3 reads CASSFSGGNNEQFF. DNA of the CDR3: TGTGCCAGCAGCTTTAGCGGGGGAAACAATGAGCAGTTCTTC.

The CDR3 spells CSVGGTGETQYF. As DNA, the CDR3 is TGCAGCGTGGGGGGGACAGGAGAGACCCAGTACTTC. The gene calls are TRBV29-1 and TRBJ2-5; weak D call: TRBD1 (8 bases). The CDR3 length is 12 residues. CDR1 and CDR2 from the germline V gene are SQVTM and ANQGSEA. V was pared by 6 bases and J by 4 bases, with 12 bases between.

This clone was picked up one time. The chain carries TRBV10-1 and TRBJ2-1; 9 positions match TRBD2. V lost 3 bases to trimming and J lost 5 bases; unmatched junction nucleotides: 11. CDR1 WNHNN and CDR2 SYGVQD come from the germline V gene (reference sequence). This CDR3 is built from 17 residues. The CDR3 loop is CASSDQRGVAGDNEQFF. In DNA form, the CDR3 reads TGCGCCAGCAGTGATCAAAGGGGTGTAGCGGGGGACAATGAGCAGTTCTTC.

The J gene is TRBJ1-1, the V gene TRBV10-3, with TRBD1 identical over 7 bases. Germline V lookup: CDR1 ENHRY, CDR2 SYGVKD. This CDR3 region has 15 residues. The V segment lost 2 bases and the J segment 2 bases; nucleotides outside the gene matches: 5. The CDR3 DNA is TGTGCCATCAGTGAGCGGGACAGCCTAAACACTGAAGCTTTCTTT. Its translation: CAISERDSLNTEAFF.

This chain connects TRBV2 to TRBJ1-4; D gene uncertain. The V and J ends lost 5 bases and 7 bases respectively, with 11 bases between them. CDR1 is SNHLY, CDR2 FYNNEI, per germline. The CDR3 runs 13 residues. CDR3 coding DNA: TGTGCCAGCAGTCTCCAACTGGTTGAAAAACTGTTTTTT. It translates to CASSLQLVEKLFF. Full variable domain (remainder filled in from reference TRBV2 and TRBJ1-4): EPEVTQTPSHQVTQMGQEVILRCVPISNHLYFYWYRQILGQKVEFLVSFYNNEISEKSEIFDDQFSVERPDGSNFTLKIRSTKLEDSAMYFCASSLQLVEKLFFGSGTQLSVL.

The chain has TRBV13 and TRBJ2-1; D might be TRBD2 (5 bases). CDR1 PRHDT and CDR2 FYEKMQ come from the germline V gene (reference sequence). The germline V and J ends were trimmed by 4 bases and 0 bases, with 7 bases remaining between them. The CDR3 is made up of 14 amino acids. DNA of the CDR3: TGTGCCAGCAGCTCCGGGAACTCCTACAATGAGCAGTTCTTC. Translation gives CASSSGNSYNEQFF.

The count of this clone is one. This chain uses TRBV27 with TRBJ2-2, with a possible D match to TRBD1 (5 bases). The germline V gene encodes CDR1 MNHEY and CDR2 SMNVEV (reference sequence). The CDR3 is 15 amino acids. Trimming took 4 bases from V and 3 from J, leaving 12 bases between them. DNA for the CDR3: TGTGCCAGCAGTTACAAGGACACATACACCGGGGAGCTGTTTTTT. It yields the protein CASSYKDTYTGELFF.

This chain links TRBV2 with TRBJ2-7; the match to TRBD2 covers 7 bases. The CDR3 loop spans 14 amino acids. V shed 3 bases, J shed 6 bases, and the junction held 8 bases outside the gene matches. CDR1 SNHLY and CDR2 FYNNEI come from the germline V gene. The CDR3 DNA follows: TGTGCCAGCAGTGATCTGGCGGGAGTTGGCGAGCAGTACTTC. Translated: CASSDLAGVGEQYF.

The rearrangement links TRBV9 to TRBJ1-1; D not certain. Trimming removed 0 bases from V and 4 bases from J, with 10 bases in between. This CDR3 contains 14 residues. Germline lookup yields CDR1 SGDLS and CDR2 YYNGEE. The CDR3 spells CASSVEVRATEAFF. As DNA, the CDR3 is TGTGCCAGCAGCGTAGAGGTAAGGGCCACTGAAGCTTTCTTT. Based on the CDR3 plus reference TRBV9 and TRBJ1-1, the full variable domain is DSGVTQTPKHLITATGQRVTLRCSPRSGDLSVYWYQQSLDQGLQFLIQYYNGEERAKGNILERFSAQQFPDLHSELNLSSLELGDSALYFCASSVEVRATEAFFGQGTRLTVV.

The chain is built from TRBV10-2 and TRBJ2-7, with TRBD2 matching 10 bases. Germline V gene data show CDR1 as WSHSY and CDR2 as SAAADI. V shed 0 bases and J 2 bases; nucleotides not matched to a gene: 7. The CDR3 spans 17 residues. CDR3 in amino acids: CASSESGWTSGTYEQYF. DNA for the CDR3: TGCGCCAGCAGTGAGTCGGGGTGGACTAGCGGCACCTACGAGCAGTACTTC.

The chain employs TRBV7-3 and TRBJ2-3; D perhaps matches TRBD2 (5 bases). Germline-derived CDR1 and CDR2 are SGHTA and FQGTGA. Trimming removed 5 bases from V and 6 bases from J, with 9 bases in between. This CDR3 has 12 amino acids. CDR3 amino acids: CASSQSGDTQYF. In DNA form, the CDR3 reads TGTGCCAGCAGCCAATCGGGGGATACGCAGTATTTT.

The V and J genes are TRBV7-9 and TRBJ2-2; weak D call: TRBD2 (7 bases). V was shortened by 5 bases and J by 0 bases, with 16 bases between the two germline ends. The CDR3 extends over 17 amino acids. Germline-derived CDR1 and CDR2 are SEHNR and FQNEAQ (reference sequence). Written as DNA, the CDR3 is TGTGCCAGCAGCCCAGGGGCGGGAGTACCGAACACCGGGGAGCTGTTTTTT. Its translation is CASSPGAGVPNTGELFF.

The V call is TRBV30, the J call TRBJ2-2, with D perhaps TRBD1 (6 bases). V gave up 1 base and J gave up 2 bases, with 17 bases separating them. The V gene's germline CDR1 is GTSNPN and CDR2 SVGIG (reference sequence). The CDR3 consists of 17 residues. The CDR3 coding sequence is TGTGCCTGGAGTGGGGGGCCCAGTTTCGGTAACACCGGGGAGCTGTTTTTT. Translation: CAWSGGPSFGNTGELFF.

The chain is built from TRBV6-1 and TRBJ2-2; perhaps TRBD1 as D (6 bases). Germline assignment: CDR1 MNHNS and CDR2 SASEGT. Trimming stripped 2 bases from V and 6 bases from J, with 10 bases between. The CDR3 is made up of 14 amino acids. CDR3 sequence reads: CASSEQGLAGELFF. The CDR3 DNA follows: TGTGCCAGCAGTGAACAGGGGCTGGCCGGGGAGCTGTTTTTT.

This clone was seen only once. This chain connects TRBV5-6 to TRBJ1-2; maybe TRBD1 (5 bases). CDR3 length: 14 amino acids. Germline loops: CDR1 SGHDT, CDR2 YYEEEE. The ends were cut back, 3 bases at V and 8 bases at J, with 17 bases in the middle. CDR3 sequence reads: CASSWVTGLGGYTF. In DNA form, the CDR3 reads TGTGCCAGCAGCTGGGTAACGGGGCTGGGAGGCTACACCTTC.

The chain links TRBV5-6 to TRBJ2-7; D uncertain. Germline loops: CDR1 SGHDT, CDR2 YYEEEE. V was pared by 4 bases and J by 7 bases, with 12 bases between. This CDR3 has 12 residues. In nucleotides, the CDR3 is TGTGCCAGCAGCCGACCTGGGGAAGAGCAGTACTTC. Protein product: CASSRPGEEQYF.

The genes are TRBV5-4 and TRBJ1-2; unclear D gene. The CDR3 has 14 residues. The V end was cut by 0 bases, the J end by 4 bases, with 10 bases between. CDR1 is SGHNT and CDR2 is YYREEE in the germline V gene (reference sequence). CDR3 nucleotide sequence: TGTGCCAGCAGCTTGGACAGAGTCCCCTATGGCTACACCTTC. Encoded protein: CASSLDRVPYGYTF.

The J gene is TRBJ2-7, the V gene TRBV7-9; D may correspond to TRBD1 or TRBD2 (5 bases each). The germline gives CDR1 SEHNR, CDR2 FQNEAQ (reference sequence). The length of the CDR3 is 16 residues. Trimming stripped 2 bases from V and 4 bases from J, with 18 bases between. The CDR3 protein is CASSLFHGTGFYEQYF. The CDR3 DNA is TGTGCCAGCAGCTTATTCCACGGGACGGGGTTTTACGAGCAGTACTTC.